This T cell receptor (beta chain) was obtained from a study of blood T cell repertoires in COVID-19. Study information: Sites in the United States, Italy and Spain provided acute and convalescent COVID-19 samples. PBMCs, B-cell-depleted T cells, or T cells were the source of the cDNA or gDNA that made up the material.

The length of the CDR3 is 13 residues. The germline V gene encodes CDR1 LNHNV and CDR2 YYDKDF (reference sequence). The germline V and J ends were trimmed by 0 bases and 2 bases, with 4 bases remaining between them. As processed by the authors: Amplification from reference gene primers served as the basis for estimated nucleated cell counts. Assay used: immunoSEQ multiplex PCR; TCRdb lists only in-frame clones, some missing. The DNA was the basis for D and trimming; V, J and clone size are from that table. The sample holds a few hundred thousand clones; 80% to 90% are singletons and the top ten take 0.95% to 1.5%. This clone was seen more than once but under ten times.

Sequencing was done on a sample of peripheral blood. The clonotype was recovered from a woman between 45 and 60 years old with acute or convalescent COVID-19. This rearrangement joins TRBV15 to TRBJ1-2; no reliable D call. In nucleotides, the CDR3 is TGTGCCACCAGCAGAGATCAAAACTATGGCTACACCTTC. This sequence encodes CATSRDQNYGYTF.